This passage covers 11 T cell receptor beta chains from one sample sequenced in a study of T cells after posttransplantation cyclophosphamide. Generated by immunoSEQ multiplex PCR, the TCRdb table keeps only in-frame clones and is missing some. The table lists 20,000 to 25,000 clones, with no singletons. Sequenced: PBMCs. These receptors were obtained from a woman aged 60-70 years in good health, CMV-negative, and a related stem cell transplant donor.

This clone was found many times. The chain joins TRBV7-2 to TRBJ1-1; unclear D gene. Germline V gives CDR1 SGHTA, CDR2 FQGNSA. V was trimmed by 11 bases and J by 4 bases, leaving 14 bases between them. The CDR3 contains 12 residues. The CDR3 DNA sequence: TGTGCCTCGTCTTGGTTGAGCACTGAAGCTTTCTTT. The encoded protein is CASSWLSTEAFF.

This clone was counted ten times or more. The rearrangement links TRBV5-6 to TRBJ1-6; TRBD1 matches 9 bases. CDR1 and CDR2 (germline): SGHDT, YYEEEE. The CDR3 loop spans 14 amino acids. J lost 8 bases, V lost 2 bases, and 2 bases had no gene match. CDR3 coding DNA: TGTGCCAGCAGCTTCGGGACAGGGTATTCACCCCTCCACTTT. Protein: CASSFGTGYSPLHF.

This clone came up a few times. The chain is built from TRBV21-1 and TRBJ2-7; TRBD1 is taken as the D call from the table, unchecked against the DNA. TRBV21-1 is reported as a pseudogene. The CDR3 runs 17 residues. CDR3 protein: CASSTDQTGTGHHEQYV. DNA for the CDR3: TGTGCCAGCAGCACAGATCAAACCGGGACAGGGCACCACGAGCAGTACGTC.

This clone was counted many times. V gene TRBV11-2 combines with J gene TRBJ1-1, with a weak D call TRBD1 (6 bases). Germline CDR1 is SGHAT and CDR2 is FQNNGV. V dropped 4 bases and J dropped 2 bases, with 11 bases sitting between them. This CDR3 spans 14 amino acids. The CDR3 protein is CASSSLGTNTEAFF. CDR3 DNA: TGTGCCAGCAGCTCCCTTGGGACAAACACTGAAGCTTTCTTT.

This clone was counted a few times. J is TRBJ2-3 and V is TRBV7-2, with 10 bases lining up with TRBD2. From germline, CDR1 is SGHTA and CDR2 FQGNSA. CDR3 length: 17 amino acids. After removal of 0 bases from V and 2 bases from J, the junction contained 5 bases not matched to a gene. CDR3 nucleotides: TGTGCCAGCAGCTTAGCGATAAGCGGGGGGGCCACAGATACGCAGTATTTT. As protein: CASSLAISGGATDTQYF. The complete variable domain, with remaining parts taken from reference TRBV7-2 and TRBJ2-3, reads GAGVSQSPSNKVTEKGKDVELRCDPISGHTALYWYRQSLGQGLEFLIYFQGNSAPDKSGLPSDRFSAERTGGSVSTLTIQRTQQEDSAVYLCASSLAISGGATDTQYFGPGTRLTVL.

This chain uses TRBV19 with TRBJ2-7; D may be TRBD2 (5 bases). V gave up 3 bases and J gave up 3 bases, with 12 bases separating them. The CDR3 length is 14 residues. Germline V gives CDR1 LNHDA, CDR2 SQIVND (reference sequence). The CDR3 DNA reads TGTGCCAGTAGTATTCGGGGTGGAATCTACGAGCAGTACTTC. It is translated as CASSIRGGIYEQYF.

The chain combines TRBV28 with TRBJ2-7; possible D gene TRBD2, 6 bases. This CDR3 has 14 residues. Germline CDR1 and CDR2: MDHEN and SYDVKM. V was pared by 5 bases and J by 6 bases, with 17 bases between. CDR3 sequence reads: CASSPETRTSEQYF. The CDR3 DNA reads as TGTGCCAGCAGTCCTGAGACTAGAACCTCCGAGCAGTACTTC.

This clone has just a few counts. This chain uses TRBV2 with TRBJ2-7; maybe TRBD2 (5 bases). The CDR3 runs to 16 residues. V lost 6 bases, J lost 5 bases, and 23 bases lay in between. Per germline, CDR1 SNHLY and CDR2 FYNNEI. The CDR3 loop is CASSHPRADYANEQYF. The CDR3 bases are TGTGCCAGCAGCCACCCCCGCGCCGACTACGCCAACGAGCAGTACTTC.

This clone was detected ten times or more. This chain connects TRBV10-3 to TRBJ1-2; a weak D match, TRBD1 (5 bases). The CDR3 length is 13 residues. Germline values: CDR1 ENHRY, CDR2 SYGVKD. Trimming took 7 bases from V and 3 from J, leaving 12 bases between them. The CDR3 DNA follows: TGTGCCATCACCTCAGGGTTTCACTATGGCTACACCTTC. Translated, it gives CAITSGFHYGYTF.

This clone was seen ten or more times. CDR3 nucleotide sequence: TGTGCCATTCGCTCCTACTCGGGACAGCCTGAAGCTTTCTTT. This translates into CAIRSYSGQPEAFF. The gene calls are TRBV10-3 and TRBJ1-1; TRBD1 matches at 7 bases. Germline CDR1 reads ENHRY; CDR2 reads SYGVKD. The CDR3 spans 14 residues. Trimming took 9 bases from V and 6 from J; bases not matched to a gene: 13.

In its sample, this clone was seen many times. The genes are TRBV9 and TRBJ2-1; TRBD2 agrees at 10 bases. The germline V gene encodes CDR1 SGDLS and CDR2 YYNGEE. J gave up 2 bases and V 0 bases, and 14 bases lay outside the gene matches. CDR3 size: 20 residues. The CDR3 sequence is CASSVGVRGAGGKTYNEQFF. DNA of the CDR3: TGTGCCAGCAGCGTAGGGGTGAGGGGAGCGGGGGGGAAAACCTACAATGAGCAGTTCTTC.